The 31 T cell receptor beta chains listed next were all sequenced from one sample in a study of blood T cell repertoires in COVID-19. Libraries were prepared by immunoSEQ multiplex PCR; TCRdb keeps only in-frame clonotypes and omits some of them. Here the sample spans approximately 240,000 clones, 82% being singletons. The sequenced sample was peripheral blood. All receptors come from a woman older than 75 with active or convalescent COVID-19.

The CDR3 region is CASNPKGDQPQHF. The CDR3 DNA reads as TGTGCCAGCAACCCAAAGGGGGATCAGCCCCAGCATTTT. The rearrangement joins TRBV7-4 to TRBJ1-5; D is possibly TRBD1 (6 bases). This CDR3 has 13 amino acids. CDR1 is SGHVT, CDR2 SQSDAQ, per germline. Trimming left V 7 bases short and J 5 bases short, with 12 bases between.

The gene calls are TRBV3-1 (or the pseudogene TRBV3-2) and TRBJ2-3; 7 positions match TRBD1. The CDR3 is 15 amino acids. J was trimmed by 1 base and V by 1 base; bases with no gene match: 2. Germline values: CDR1 LGHDT, CDR2 YNNKEL (reference sequence). The CDR3 DNA reads as TGTGCCAGCAGCCAAGCAGGGGGACGCACAGATACGCAGTATTTT. Translation gives CASSQAGGRTDTQYF.

To note about this clone: Other DNA sequences in the sample encode the same CDR3. CDR3 protein: CASSGQANTEAFF. The CDR3 DNA is TGTGCCAGCTCAGGGCAGGCGAACACTGAAGCTTTCTTT. The V call is TRBV18, the J call TRBJ1-1; unclear D gene. Trimming shortened V by 5 bases and J by 1 base, and 8 bases separated the two germline ends. This CDR3 region has 13 residues. The V gene's germline CDR1 is KGHSH and CDR2 LQKENI.

This clone was seen only once. The chain combines TRBV19 with TRBJ2-3, with D hard to call. The V and J ends lost 6 bases and 8 bases respectively, with 12 bases between them. Germline CDR1 is LNHDA and CDR2 is SQIVND (reference sequence). This CDR3 region has 12 residues. The CDR3, as DNA: TGTGCCAGTAGAGGCTCCCCGGGTACGCAGTATTTT. It translates to CASRGSPGTQYF.

The rearrangement uses TRBV7-6 and TRBJ2-7, with D maybe TRBD1 (6 bases). This CDR3 contains 15 residues. CDR1 and CDR2 from the germline V gene are SGHVS and FNYEAQ. Trimming pared 3 bases from V and 0 bases from J, leaving 12 bases between. This CDR3 reads CASSLGTTSSYEQYF. The CDR3 DNA reads TGTGCCAGCAGCTTGGGGACAACAAGCTCCTACGAGCAGTACTTC. Full variable domain (rest looked up from reference TRBV7-6 and TRBJ2-7): GAGVSQSPRYKVTKRGQDVALRCDPISGHVSLYWYRQALGQGPEFLTYFNYEAQQDKSGLPNDRFSAERPEGSISTLTIQRTEQRDSAMYRCASSLGTTSSYEQYFGPGTRLTVT.

V and J are TRBV19 and TRBJ2-5, with D maybe TRBD2 (5 bases). The germline V and J ends were trimmed by 1 base and 5 bases, with 14 bases remaining between them. The CDR3 runs to 15 residues. The germline gives CDR1 LNHDA, CDR2 SQIVND (reference sequence). Here the CDR3 reads CASSIGGGPRETQYF. CDR3 DNA: TGTGCCAGTAGTATAGGAGGCGGGCCGCGGGAGACCCAGTACTTC.

This clone was observed many times. This chain uses TRBV3-1 (or the pseudogene TRBV3-2) with TRBJ2-2; tentative D call: TRBD2 (5 bases). This CDR3 has 16 amino acids. Looked up from germline, CDR1 is LGHDT and CDR2 is YNNKEL (reference sequence). The germline V and J ends were trimmed by 4 bases and 5 bases, with 17 bases remaining between them. CDR3 amino acids: CASSPTSRTTTGELFF. CDR3 DNA sequence: TGTGCCAGCAGCCCAACTAGTCGGACGACAACCGGGGAGCTGTTTTTT.

The J gene is TRBJ1-4, the V gene TRBV9; TRBD1 agrees at 10 bases. The trim removed 0 bases at V and 3 bases at J, leaving 14 bases unmatched. Germline CDR1 is SGDLS and CDR2 is YYNGEE. This CDR3 has 20 residues. CDR3 nucleotides: TGTGCCAGCAGCGTAGAAGAGACACCGGGACAGGGGTGGTCTAATGAAAAACTGTTTTTT. This gives the protein CASSVEETPGQGWSNEKLFF.

The chain joins TRBV5-1 to TRBJ2-5; 11 nucleotides align to TRBD2. Per germline, CDR1 SGHRS and CDR2 YFSETQ. The CDR3 sequence is 14 residues long. The trim removed 4 bases at V and 4 bases at J, leaving 3 bases unmatched. CDR3 in DNA: TGCGCCAGCAGCGCGGGGACTAGCGGAGAGACCCAGTACTTC. Its protein product is CASSAGTSGETQYF.

The chain joins TRBV7-2 to TRBJ2-1; 7 nucleotides agree with TRBD2. Germline CDR1 is SGHTA and CDR2 is FQGNSA. After removal of 2 bases from V and 1 base from J, the junction contained 2 bases not matched to a gene. This CDR3 has 15 amino acids. CDR3: CASSLTGGSYNEQFF. The CDR3, as DNA: TGTGCCAGCAGCTTAACGGGGGGATCCTACAATGAGCAGTTCTTC.

The chain combines TRBV9 with TRBJ1-3; D is possibly TRBD1 (6 bases). Germline V gives CDR1 SGDLS, CDR2 YYNGEE. The CDR3 has 14 residues. Between the trimmed V and J ends, which lost 3 bases and 1 base, there was a span of 8 bases. CDR3 residues: CASSEGESGNTIYF. The CDR3 region has the DNA TGTGCCAGCAGCGAGGGGGAATCTGGAAACACCATATATTTT.

The chain employs TRBV15 and TRBJ2-7; D possibly corresponds to TRBD2 (5 bases). V was shortened by 1 base and J by 1 base, with 14 bases between the two germline ends. This CDR3 has 16 residues. The germline V gene encodes CDR1 LNHNV and CDR2 YYDKDF (reference sequence). The CDR3 here is CATSRGGQLLSYEQYF. The CDR3 DNA reads as TGTGCCACCAGCAGAGGAGGGCAGCTCCTTTCCTACGAGCAGTACTTC.

This clone has more than one count but fewer than ten. The rearrangement joins TRBV18 to TRBJ2-1; 13 bases line up with TRBD2. Trimming removed 2 bases from V and 4 bases from J; junction bases left unmatched: 8. Germline-derived CDR1 and CDR2 are KGHSH and LQKENI. The CDR3 spans 18 residues. CDR3 residues: CASSPRTSGGTPYNEQFF. The CDR3 DNA reads as TGTGCCAGCTCACCAAGGACTAGCGGGGGTACACCTTACAATGAGCAGTTCTTC.

The chain couples TRBV29-1 to TRBJ1-2, with D perhaps TRBD1 (5 bases). Per the germline V gene, CDR1 is SQVTM and CDR2 is ANQGSEA. The CDR3 extends over 16 amino acids. The germline V and J ends were trimmed by 0 bases and 0 bases, with 14 bases remaining between them. CDR3 nucleotide sequence: TGCAGCGTTGAAGATGTTGCGGGGGAACCTAACTATGGCTACACCTTC. It specifies CSVEDVAGEPNYGYTF.

V and J are TRBV7-2 and TRBJ1-1, with TRBD1 identical over 8 bases. Per the germline V gene, CDR1 is SGHTA and CDR2 is FQGNSA. The CDR3 extends over 14 amino acids. V dropped 2 bases and J dropped 6; count of bases not matched to a gene: 5. The CDR3 DNA sequence: TGTGCCAGCAGCTTACAGGGGGCCGGGGCTGAAGCTTTCTTT. Translating it yields CASSLQGAGAEAFF.

The V and J genes are TRBV18 and TRBJ1-4; no firm D call. This CDR3 is built from 16 residues. Trimming stripped 3 bases from V and 4 bases from J, with 15 bases between. Germline CDR1 reads KGHSH; CDR2 reads LQKENI. This CDR3 reads CASSPKGGTFNEKLFF. The CDR3 DNA sequence: TGTGCCAGCTCACCCAAAGGAGGCACGTTTAATGAAAAACTGTTTTTT.

J is TRBJ1-6 and V is TRBV20-1; 8 nucleotides align to TRBD1. Unmatched junction bases numbered 10, after V lost 3 bases and J lost 6 bases. Germline V gene lookup returns CDR1 DFQATT and CDR2 SNEGSKA (reference sequence). The CDR3 has 16 amino acids. The CDR3 nucleotides are TGCAGTGCTAGTTGGACAGGGATCCCGGGTAATTCACCCCTCCACTTT. Its protein product is CSASWTGIPGNSPLHF.

The chain has TRBV7-8 and TRBJ2-3; 8 bases are shared with TRBD2. Germline V gene sequence: CDR1 SGHVS, CDR2 FQNEAQ. The CDR3 runs to 16 residues. Trimming at V came to 4 bases and at J to 0 bases, leaving 6 bases not matched to a gene. In DNA form, the CDR3 reads TGTGCCAGCAGCTCCGGGGGGGAGACTAGCACAGATACGCAGTATTTT. Amino acid sequence: CASSSGGETSTDTQYF. Filled out from reference TRBV7-8 and TRBJ2-3, the complete variable domain reads GAGVSQSPRYKVAKRGQDVALRCDPISGHVSLFWYQQALGQGPEFLTYFQNEAQLDKSGLPSDRFFAERPEGSVSTLKIQRTQQEDSAVYLCASSSGGETSTDTQYFGPGTRLTVL.

The chain carries TRBV28 and TRBJ2-3, with D possibly matching TRBD1 (6 bases). This CDR3 is 16 amino acids long. CDR1 MDHEN and CDR2 SYDVKM come from the germline V gene. V was pared by 1 base and J by 1 base, with 12 bases between. CDR3 region: CASSLYGDTGTDTQYF. CDR3 nucleotides: TGTGCCAGCAGTTTATATGGGGACACTGGCACAGATACGCAGTATTTT.

This chain joins TRBV2 and TRBJ2-1; D may be TRBD2 (7 bases). Per the germline V gene, CDR1 is SNHLY and CDR2 is FYNNEI. The CDR3 length is 16 residues. The germline V and J ends were trimmed by 8 bases and 2 bases, with 19 bases remaining between them. As DNA, the CDR3 is TGTGCCAGCGGGGGGGCGGGACTAAAGACCTACAATGAGCAGTTCTTC. Translating gives CASGGAGLKTYNEQFF.

This chain joins TRBV28 and TRBJ1-2; D perhaps matches TRBD1 (5 bases). V lost 6 bases to trimming and J lost 2 bases, with 13 bases between them. From germline, CDR1 is MDHEN and CDR2 SYDVKM. CDR3 length: 14 amino acids. CDR3 nucleotide sequence: TGTGCCAGCAGCCTACCGGGACTGAACTATGGCTACACCTTC. This translates into CASSLPGLNYGYTF.

This chain connects TRBV3-1 (or the pseudogene TRBV3-2) to TRBJ1-1; D is ambiguous. CDR3 length: 16 amino acids. The germline gives CDR1 LGHDT, CDR2 YNNKEL (reference sequence). The ends were cut back, 4 bases at V and 1 base at J, with 16 bases in the middle. The CDR3 region is CASSLDLGTANTEAFF. In nucleotides, the CDR3 is TGTGCCAGCAGCCTAGACCTGGGTACAGCGAACACTGAAGCTTTCTTT.

About this clone: Other DNA sequences within the sample encode an identical CDR3. The rearrangement joins TRBV5-1 to TRBJ2-7; 7 nucleotides align to TRBD2. The J segment lost 4 bases and the V segment lost 1 base, leaving 8 bases of the junction unmatched. The CDR3 is 15 amino acids. Germline CDR1 and CDR2: SGHRS and YFSETQ. CDR3 protein: CASSLSGLVDYEQYF. DNA for the CDR3: TGCGCCAGCAGCTTGTCTGGACTAGTAGATTACGAGCAGTACTTC.

The gene calls are TRBV28 and TRBJ1-4; D is unresolved. The length of the CDR3 is 16 residues. Trimming shortened V by 2 bases and J by 7 bases, and 17 bases separated the two germline ends. The germline V gene has CDR1 MDHEN and CDR2 SYDVKM. The CDR3 protein is CASSLTGQRAGEKLFF. CDR3 DNA sequence: TGTGCCAGCAGTTTAACTGGGCAGCGGGCGGGTGAAAAACTGTTTTTT.

This chain uses TRBV14 with TRBJ2-1; D is perhaps TRBD1 (5 bases). The CDR3 covers 14 residues. Germline V gene lookup returns CDR1 SGHDN and CDR2 FVKESK. V lost 0 bases, J lost 3 bases, and 6 bases lay in between. CDR3 sequence (DNA): TGTGCCAGCAGCCAAGAAGGGGACTACAATGAGCAGTTCTTC. It yields the protein CASSQEGDYNEQFF.

CDR3 sequence: CASRRTNNEQFF. The CDR3 DNA reads TGTGCCAGTAGAAGGACAAACAATGAGCAGTTCTTC. This chain connects TRBV19 to TRBJ2-1, with D perhaps TRBD1 (5 bases). V lost 6 bases, J lost 5 bases, and 8 bases lay in between. This CDR3 contains 12 residues. CDR1 LNHDA and CDR2 SQIVND come from the germline V gene (reference sequence).

V and J are TRBV27 and TRBJ2-7; D perhaps matches TRBD2 (5 bases). Germline V gene data show CDR1 as MNHEY and CDR2 as SMNVEV (reference sequence). Trimming removed 8 bases from V and 1 base from J, with 12 bases in between. The CDR3 is 13 residues long. The CDR3 nucleotides read TGTGCCAGCCGAAAAGCGGAATCCTACGAGCAGTACTTC. Translated, it gives CASRKAESYEQYF.

This chain joins TRBV28 and TRBJ1-2; TRBD1 might be the D (6 bases). Trimming left V 8 bases short and J 1 base short, with 17 bases between. The CDR3 covers 15 residues. Germline V gene sequence: CDR1 MDHEN, CDR2 SYDVKM. This CDR3 is CASHPTGGYNYGYTF. The CDR3 DNA is TGTGCCAGCCACCCGACAGGCGGCTATAACTATGGCTACACCTTC.

This clone was seen a few times. As DNA, the CDR3 is TGTGCCAGCAGCCAAGATTGGGCCACCCAAGAGACCCAGTACTTC. Protein: CASSQDWATQETQYF. The chain couples TRBV3-1 (or the pseudogene TRBV3-2) to TRBJ2-5; D gene ambiguous. The CDR3 is made up of 15 amino acids. V lost 0 bases and J 1 base, leaving 9 bases between the germline ends. Germline lookup yields CDR1 LGHDT and CDR2 YNNKEL (reference sequence).

This rearrangement joins TRBV6-5 to TRBJ2-2; 8 positions match TRBD2. J gave up 0 bases and V 6 bases, and 3 bases lay outside the gene matches. This CDR3 region has 15 residues. In germline, CDR1 is MNHEY, CDR2 SVGAGI. The CDR3: CASRYSGTNTGELFF. The CDR3, as DNA: TGTGCCAGCAGGTATAGCGGGACGAACACCGGGGAGCTGTTTTTT.

The J gene is TRBJ2-2, the V gene TRBV9, with TRBD2 matching 8 bases. The CDR3 extends over 17 amino acids. Trimming at V came to 0 bases and at J to 1 base, leaving 5 bases not matched to a gene. Germline V gene lookup returns CDR1 SGDLS and CDR2 YYNGEE. In DNA, the CDR3 is TGTGCCAGCAGCGTAGGAAGTAGCGGGGTGAACACCGGGGAGCTGTTTTTT. As protein: CASSVGSSGVNTGELFF. The whole variable domain, filled in from reference TRBV9 and TRBJ2-2, reads DSGVTQTPKHLITATGQRVTLRCSPRSGDLSVYWYQQSLDQGLQFLIQYYNGEERAKGNILERFSAQQFPDLHSELNLSSLELGDSALYFCASSVGSSGVNTGELFFGEGSRLTVL.